These 16 T cell receptor beta chains came from one sample sequenced in a study of CD8 T cells in ankylosing spondylitis. In TCRdb, the 5' RACE reads were re-called with MiXCR into one record per CDR3 protein. Among 200,000 to 300,000 distinct CDR3 sequences listed, under 35% were seen once. What was sequenced was blood, either unsorted or a sorted T cell fraction (not recorded which). Receptors originate from a male donor with ankylosing spondylitis or in good health (not recorded which).

This clonotype has only a few counts. This chain connects TRBV5-1 to TRBJ1-2; D not certain. This CDR3 has 13 residues. Germline V CDR1 and CDR2: SGHRS, YFSETQ. V was pared by 5 bases and J by 5 bases, with 13 bases between. The CDR3 protein is CASRTADGYGYTF. The CDR3 DNA follows: TGCGCCAGCAGAACTGCGGACGGTTATGGCTACACCTTC.

This clonotype was counted between two and nine times. The chain combines TRBV29-1 with TRBJ2-5; 8 nucleotides match TRBD1. This CDR3 comprises 13 residues. The J segment lost 4 bases and the V segment lost 4 bases, leaving 5 bases of the junction unmatched. Germline-derived CDR1 and CDR2 are SQVTM and ANQGSEA. CDR3 sequence reads: CSVAQGAGETQYF. In nucleotides, the CDR3 is TGCAGCGTTGCCCAGGGGGCGGGAGAGACCCAGTACTTC.

The chain has TRBV7-2 and TRBJ2-5; 9 bases line up with TRBD2. The V gene end was trimmed by 4 bases and the J gene end by 5 bases; junction bases not matched to a gene: 11. Per germline, CDR1 SGHTA and CDR2 FQGNSA. The CDR3 length is 16 residues. CDR3 sequence (DNA): TGTGCCAGCAGCTACAACCTTGCGGGGGGGGCGGAGACCCAGTACTTC. Amino acid sequence: CASSYNLAGGAETQYF.

A few counts support this clonotype. The V and J genes are TRBV20-1 and TRBJ2-7; perhaps D is TRBD1 or TRBD2 (6 bases each). Deletions cut 3 bases from V and 1 base from J, with 13 bases between. From germline, CDR1 is DFQATT and CDR2 SNEGSKA (reference sequence). This CDR3 is 14 amino acids long. This CDR3 is CSARLGGRSYEQYF. DNA for the CDR3: TGCAGTGCTAGGCTAGGGGGGCGTTCCTACGAGCAGTACTTC.

This clonotype was observed a handful of times. In DNA form, the CDR3 reads TGCAGTGCTTGGGGACAGGGGCTTTTCGAGCAGTACTTC. Its translation is CSAWGQGLFEQYF. This rearrangement joins TRBV20-1 to TRBJ2-7; TRBD1 aligns across 10 bases. V lost 5 bases and J lost 6; bases outside the gene matches: 7. The CDR3 is made up of 13 amino acids. From germline, CDR1 is DFQATT and CDR2 SNEGSKA (reference sequence).

The chain uses TRBV12-3 or TRBV12-4 and TRBJ2-7; no firm D call. This CDR3 is 14 amino acids long. Trimming removed 6 bases from V and 3 bases from J, with 15 bases in between. CDR3 sequence (DNA): TGTGCCAGCAGAGCTCGCGGACGGCTCTACGAGCAGTACTTC. Its translation is CASRARGRLYEQYF.

The chain uses TRBV12-3 or TRBV12-4 and TRBJ2-2, with D possibly matching TRBD2 (6 bases). The CDR3 length is 16 residues. Between the trimmed V and J ends, which lost 5 bases and 3 bases, there was a span of 16 bases. The DNA for the CDR3 is TGTGCCAGCAGTCGAGATAGGCGGGACTACACCGGGGAGCTGTTTTTT. Translation: CASSRDRRDYTGELFF.

The chain combines TRBV7-9 with TRBJ2-5, with a weak D call TRBD2 (7 bases). This CDR3 spans 17 amino acids. Trimming stripped 1 base from V and 5 bases from J, with 20 bases between. CDR1 is SEHNR and CDR2 is FQNEAQ in the germline V gene (reference sequence). CDR3 loop: CASSLGEGGGATETQYF. The CDR3 bases are TGTGCCAGCAGCTTAGGAGAAGGTGGGGGGGCCACGGAGACCCAGTACTTC.

Only a few counts were recorded for this clonotype. The rearrangement uses TRBV6-2 or TRBV6-3 and TRBJ2-5, with D unclear. CDR1 and CDR2 from the germline V gene are MNHEY and SVGEGT. Trimming pared 8 bases from V and 3 bases from J, leaving 22 bases between. This CDR3 region has 16 residues. The CDR3 region is CASGERRTAQEETQYF. CDR3 nucleotide sequence: TGTGCCAGCGGGGAACGGAGAACCGCCCAAGAAGAGACCCAGTACTTC.

The CDR3 protein is CASSPRPTGVGNQPQHF. The CDR3 DNA follows: TGCGCCAGCAGCCCCCGCCCGACAGGGGTGGGCAATCAGCCCCAGCATTTT. The V gene is TRBV4-1, the J gene TRBJ1-5; TRBD1 agrees at 8 bases. The CDR3 is 17 residues long. Trimming took 4 bases from V and 2 from J; bases not matched to a gene: 10. Germline CDR1 MGHRA, CDR2 YSYEKL.

In its sample, this clonotype was seen a few times. The V gene is TRBV20-1, the J gene TRBJ2-1; D is undetermined. With 4 bases removed from V and 6 bases from J, the gap between germline ends came to 10 bases. The CDR3 sequence is 12 residues long. Per germline, CDR1 DFQATT and CDR2 SNEGSKA (reference sequence). In DNA, the CDR3 is TGCAGTGCTACTCCCTCACGCAATGAGCAGTTCTTC. The encoded protein is CSATPSRNEQFF.

The chain is built from TRBV6-5 and TRBJ2-5, with D perhaps matching TRBD1 (5 bases). The V and J ends lost 2 bases and 4 bases respectively, with 17 bases between them. Per germline, CDR1 MNHEY and CDR2 SVGAGI. This CDR3 is 16 amino acids long. As DNA, the CDR3 is TGTGCCAGCAGTTACACAAACAGGCGAGTGGGAGAGACCCAGTACTTC. Amino acids: CASSYTNRRVGETQYF.

This rearrangement joins TRBV4-1 to TRBJ2-1; 9 nucleotides align to TRBD2. The CDR3 runs to 16 residues. The ends lost 1 base at V and 7 bases at J; junction bases unmatched: 8. Germline assignment: CDR1 MGHRA and CDR2 YSYEKL. CDR3 sequence: CASSQVGRGGRNEQFF. The CDR3, as DNA: TGCGCCAGCAGCCAAGTTGGGCGGGGGGGCCGAAATGAGCAGTTCTTC.

This clonotype was picked up a small number of times. This chain uses TRBV20-1 with TRBJ2-3, with D perhaps assigned TRBD1 or TRBD2 (5 bases each). The length of the CDR3 is 16 residues. V lost 6 bases and J 1 base, leaving 20 bases between the germline ends. Germline CDR1 is DFQATT and CDR2 is SNEGSKA (reference sequence). The CDR3 loop is CSADSGRDGGTDTQYF. The DNA of the CDR3 is TGCAGTGCCGACAGCGGTAGGGACGGAGGCACAGATACGCAGTATTTT.

The rearrangement uses TRBV20-1 and TRBJ1-2; D call uncertain. The CDR3 has 12 amino acids. V lost 5 bases, J lost 1 base, and 8 bases lay in between. Germline CDR1 and CDR2: DFQATT and SNEGSKA (reference sequence). The CDR3 spells CSAPDHNYGYTF. CDR3 DNA sequence: TGCAGTGCTCCTGATCATAACTATGGCTACACCTTC.

This clonotype has more than one count but fewer than ten. This chain links TRBV20-1 with TRBJ2-7, with a tentative D call TRBD1 (6 bases). The CDR3 is 14 amino acids. Trimming took 6 bases from V and 4 from J, leaving 19 bases between them. Per germline, CDR1 DFQATT and CDR2 SNEGSKA (reference sequence). CDR3 sequence: CSAHTPVGAYEQYF. The CDR3 coding sequence is TGCAGTGCCCACACCCCTGTGGGGGCGTACGAGCAGTACTTC.